Shown below are 7 T cell receptor beta chains from a single sample sequenced in a study of cytomegalovirus exposure and HLA in healthy donors. The PCR made use of 60 Vbeta and 13 Jbeta primers. This table comes from immunoSEQ multiplex PCR, and its TCRdb copy is limited to in-frame clones, with some not included. Of about 120,000 clones in the sample, about 9.4% were seen once. The sample comprised PBMCs. These receptors came from a middle-aged woman in good health and CMV-seropositive.

The chain couples TRBV5-4 to TRBJ2-7; the match to TRBD1 covers 12 bases. Germline trimming cut 4 bases from V and 5 bases from J; bases unmatched to any gene: 7. In germline, CDR1 is SGHNT, CDR2 YYREEE (reference sequence). There are 15 residues in the CDR3. CDR3 nucleotide sequence: TGTGCCAGCAGCGGGGACAGGGGGCCCATCGACGAGCAGTACTTC. It encodes CASSGDRGPIDEQYF.

This clone was counted only a few times. The junction departs from the called germline gene at one end, perhaps through a read error. This chain uses TRBV7-3 with TRBJ1-1; D might be TRBD1 (5 bases). The CDR3 spans 14 residues. Germline assignment: CDR1 SGHTA and CDR2 FQGTGA. The CDR3 is CASSVTGGNTEAFF. As DNA, the CDR3 is TGTGCCAGCAGCGTAACAGGAGGGAACACTGAAGCTTTCTTT.

V and J are TRBV14 and TRBJ1-5; D unclear. Germline CDR1 reads SGHDN; CDR2 reads FVKESK. V lost 10 bases and J 5 bases, leaving 18 bases between the germline ends. The CDR3 has 14 amino acids. The CDR3 DNA reads TGTGCCACCCGGGTGGTATGTACTTATCAGCCCCAGCATTTT. This gives the protein CATRVVCTYQPQHF.

This clone appeared a few times. CDR3 region: CASSQEGPGGNEKLFF. The CDR3 DNA reads as TGCGCCAGCAGCCAAGAAGGGCCGGGGGGTAATGAAAAACTGTTTTTT. V and J are TRBV4-1 and TRBJ1-4, with a possible D match to TRBD1 (5 bases). Trimming stripped 0 bases from V and 4 bases from J, with 12 bases between. Germline CDR1 reads MGHRA; CDR2 reads YSYEKL. The length of the CDR3 is 16 residues.

This clone was detected a few times. The chain employs TRBV15 and TRBJ2-3, with 10 bases fitting TRBD2. The trim removed 1 base at V and 4 bases at J, leaving 5 bases unmatched. Germline V lookup: CDR1 LNHNV, CDR2 YYDKDF (reference sequence). This CDR3 comprises 16 residues. The CDR3 spells CATSRGTSGSADTQYF. CDR3 coding DNA: TGTGCCACCAGCAGAGGGACTAGCGGTAGCGCAGATACGCAGTATTTT. The full variable domain, rest sourced from reference TRBV15 and TRBJ2-3, is DAMVIQNPRYQVTQFGKPVTLSCSQTLNHNVMYWYQQKSSQAPKLLFHYYDKDFNNEADTPDNFQSRRPNTSFCFLDIRSPGLGDTAMYLCATSRGTSGSADTQYFGPGTRLTVL.

This clone came up a few times. V gene TRBV6-5 combines with J gene TRBJ1-2; D remains unclear. The CDR3 is 12 amino acids. The germline V gene encodes CDR1 MNHEY and CDR2 SVGAGI. V was trimmed by 5 bases and J by 7 bases, leaving 11 bases between them. CDR3 residues: CASSMRGFGYTF. As DNA, the CDR3 is TGTGCCAGCAGTATGCGAGGGTTTGGCTACACCTTC.

This clone was counted between two and nine times. The genes are TRBV7-9 and TRBJ1-5; 9 bases line up with TRBD1. V gave up 5 bases and J gave up 2 bases; unmatched junction bases: 7. This CDR3 is 16 amino acids long. CDR1 and CDR2 from the germline V gene are SEHNR and FQNEAQ (reference sequence). The CDR3 nucleotides read TGTGCCAGCAGCGCGAGGGACAGGGAAGGCAATCAGCCCCAGCATTTT. It translates to CASSARDREGNQPQHF.